This T cell receptor beta chain was captured in a study of blood T cells in healthy people across ages. Worth noting for this clonotype: Antigen specificity is unknown.

There are 14 residues in the CDR3. V shed 5 bases and J 11 bases; nucleotides not matched to a gene: 10. Germline-derived CDR1 and CDR2 are WNHNN and SYGVQD (reference sequence). Study-level results: Age showed a roughly linear inverse relationship with TCR beta diversity per million T cells.

The use of a sample-barcoded 5' primer and a J-beta primer mix characterized a second PCR of 7 to 11 cycles. TCRdb reprocessed the 5' RACE reads via MiXCR and lists one record per CDR3 protein. Among hundreds of thousands of distinct CDR3 sequences listed, 58% were seen once. The source of this sequence is a man in his 60s in good health. Source material: blood. The chain combines TRBV10-1 with TRBJ2-5; 11 nucleotides align to TRBD2. CDR3 amino acids: CASSSSGGLNEQYF. The CDR3 DNA reads as TGCGCCAGCAGTTCTAGCGGGGGGCTCAATGAGCAGTACTTC.